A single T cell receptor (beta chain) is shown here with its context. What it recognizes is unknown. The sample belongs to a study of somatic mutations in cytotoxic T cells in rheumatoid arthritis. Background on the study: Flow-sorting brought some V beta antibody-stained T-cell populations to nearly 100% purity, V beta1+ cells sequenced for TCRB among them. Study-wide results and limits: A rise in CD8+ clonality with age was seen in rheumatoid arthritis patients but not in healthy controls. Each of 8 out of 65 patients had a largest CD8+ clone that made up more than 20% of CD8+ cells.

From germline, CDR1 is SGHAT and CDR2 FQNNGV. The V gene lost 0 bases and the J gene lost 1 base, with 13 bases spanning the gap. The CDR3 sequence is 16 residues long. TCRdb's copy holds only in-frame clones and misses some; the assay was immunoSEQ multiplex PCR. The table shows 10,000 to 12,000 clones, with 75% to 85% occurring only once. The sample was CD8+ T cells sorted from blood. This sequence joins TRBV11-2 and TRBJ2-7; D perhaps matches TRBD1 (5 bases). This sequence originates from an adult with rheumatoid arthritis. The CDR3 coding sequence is TGTGCCAGCAGCTTAGATCTAACAGGTTGGTCCTACGAGCAGTACTTC. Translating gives CASSLDLTGWSYEQYF. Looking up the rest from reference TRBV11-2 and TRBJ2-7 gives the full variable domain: EAGVAQSPRYKIIEKRQSVAFWCNPISGHATLYWYQQILGQGPKLLIQFQNNGVVDDSQLPKDRFSAERLKGVDSTLKIQPAKLEDSAVYLCASSLDLTGWSYEQYFGPGTRLTVT.